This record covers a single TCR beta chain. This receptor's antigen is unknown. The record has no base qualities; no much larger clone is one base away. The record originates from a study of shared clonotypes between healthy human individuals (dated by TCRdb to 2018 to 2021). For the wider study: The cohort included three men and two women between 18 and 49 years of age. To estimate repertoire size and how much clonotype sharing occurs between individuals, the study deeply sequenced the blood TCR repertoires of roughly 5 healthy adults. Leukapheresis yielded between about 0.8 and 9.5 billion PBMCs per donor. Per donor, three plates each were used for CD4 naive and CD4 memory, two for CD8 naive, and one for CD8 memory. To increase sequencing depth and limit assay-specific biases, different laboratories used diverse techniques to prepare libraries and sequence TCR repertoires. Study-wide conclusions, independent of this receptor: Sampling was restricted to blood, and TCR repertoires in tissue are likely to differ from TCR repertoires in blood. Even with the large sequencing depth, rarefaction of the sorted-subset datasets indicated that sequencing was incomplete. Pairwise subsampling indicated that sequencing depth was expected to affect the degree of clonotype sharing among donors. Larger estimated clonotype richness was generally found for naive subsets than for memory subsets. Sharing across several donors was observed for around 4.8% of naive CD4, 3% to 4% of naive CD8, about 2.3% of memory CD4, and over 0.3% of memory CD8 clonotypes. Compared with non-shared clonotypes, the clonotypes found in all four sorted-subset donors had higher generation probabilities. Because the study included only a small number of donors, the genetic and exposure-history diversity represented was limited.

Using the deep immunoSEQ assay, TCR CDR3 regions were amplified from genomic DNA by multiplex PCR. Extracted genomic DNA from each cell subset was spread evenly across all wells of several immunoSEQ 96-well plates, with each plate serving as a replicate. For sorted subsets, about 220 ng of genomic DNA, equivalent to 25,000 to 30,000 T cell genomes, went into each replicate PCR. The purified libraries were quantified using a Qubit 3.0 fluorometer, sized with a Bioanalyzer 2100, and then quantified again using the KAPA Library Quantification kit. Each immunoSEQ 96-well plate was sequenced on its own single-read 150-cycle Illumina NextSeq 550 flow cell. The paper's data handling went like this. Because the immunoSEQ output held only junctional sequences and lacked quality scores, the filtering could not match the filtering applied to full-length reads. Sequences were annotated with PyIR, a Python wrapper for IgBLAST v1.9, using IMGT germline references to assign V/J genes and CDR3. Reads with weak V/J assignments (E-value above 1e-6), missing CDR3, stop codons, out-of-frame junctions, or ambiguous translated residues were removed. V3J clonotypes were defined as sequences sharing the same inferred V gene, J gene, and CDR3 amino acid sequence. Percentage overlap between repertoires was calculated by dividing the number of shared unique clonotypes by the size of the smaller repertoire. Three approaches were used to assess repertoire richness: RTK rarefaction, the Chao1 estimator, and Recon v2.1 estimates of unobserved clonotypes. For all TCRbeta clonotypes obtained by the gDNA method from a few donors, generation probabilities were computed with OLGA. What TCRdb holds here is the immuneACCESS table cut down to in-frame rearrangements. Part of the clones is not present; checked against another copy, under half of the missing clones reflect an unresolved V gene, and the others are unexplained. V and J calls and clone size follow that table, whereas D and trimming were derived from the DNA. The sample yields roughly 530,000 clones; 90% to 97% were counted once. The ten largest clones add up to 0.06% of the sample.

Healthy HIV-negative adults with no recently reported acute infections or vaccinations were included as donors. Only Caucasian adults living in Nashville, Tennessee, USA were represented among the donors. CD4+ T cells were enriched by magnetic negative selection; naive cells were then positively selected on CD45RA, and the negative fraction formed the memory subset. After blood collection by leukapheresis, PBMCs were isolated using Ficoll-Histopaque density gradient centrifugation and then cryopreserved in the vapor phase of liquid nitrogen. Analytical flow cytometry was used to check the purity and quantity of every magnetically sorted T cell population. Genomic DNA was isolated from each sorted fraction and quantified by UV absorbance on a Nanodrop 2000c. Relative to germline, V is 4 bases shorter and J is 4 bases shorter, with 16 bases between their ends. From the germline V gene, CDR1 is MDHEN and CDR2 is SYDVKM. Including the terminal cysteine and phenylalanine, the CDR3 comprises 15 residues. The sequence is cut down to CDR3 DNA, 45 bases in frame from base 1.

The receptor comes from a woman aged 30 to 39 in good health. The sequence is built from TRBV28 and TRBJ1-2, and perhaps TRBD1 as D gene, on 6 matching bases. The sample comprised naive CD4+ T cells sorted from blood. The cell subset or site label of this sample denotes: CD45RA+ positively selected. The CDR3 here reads CASSSGSGQLYGYTF. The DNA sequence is TGTGCCAGCAGTTCGGGCTCGGGACAACTCTATGGCTACACCTTC.